This passage covers 11 T cell receptor beta chains from one sample sequenced in a study of blood T cell repertoires in COVID-19. Some clones are missing from TCRdb's copy, which holds only in-frame ones; the method was immunoSEQ multiplex PCR. The sample holds about 36,000 clones, about 85% seen once. The sequenced sample consisted of peripheral blood. These receptors all come from a human donor in a cohort sampled during active COVID-19.

The J gene is TRBJ1-2, the V gene TRBV7-2; 9 bases map to TRBD1. V lost 6 bases, J lost 2 bases, and 4 bases stayed unmatched. Germline values: CDR1 SGHTA, CDR2 FQGNSA. The CDR3 loop spans 14 amino acids. CDR3 protein: CASRFGTGNYGYTF. In DNA form, the CDR3 reads TGTGCCAGCAGATTCGGGACAGGGAACTATGGCTACACCTTC. Drawing the rest from reference TRBV7-2 and TRBJ1-2, the complete variable domain is GAGVSQSPSNKVTEKGKDVELRCDPISGHTALYWYRQSLGQGLEFLIYFQGNSAPDKSGLPSDRFSAERTGGSVSTLTIQRTQQEDSAVYLCASRFGTGNYGYTFGSGTRLTVV.

This chain connects TRBV27 to TRBJ1-1; a weak D match, TRBD1 (5 bases). CDR3 length: 15 residues. Germline CDR1 reads MNHEY; CDR2 reads SMNVEV (reference sequence). Trimming cost V 1 base and J 0 bases, with 9 bases left between them. The CDR3 spells CASSLWGGVNTEAFF. The CDR3 DNA reads TGTGCCAGCAGTTTATGGGGGGGGGTGAACACTGAAGCTTTCTTT.

V is TRBV3-1 (or the pseudogene TRBV3-2) and J is TRBJ1-3, with D hard to call. The length of the CDR3 is 16 residues. CDR1 and CDR2 from the germline V gene are LGHDT and YNNKEL (reference sequence). V lost 1 base to trimming and J lost 2 bases, with 12 bases between them. The CDR3 spells CASSQGGQSPGNTIYF. As DNA, the CDR3 is TGTGCCAGCAGCCAAGGTGGCCAGTCACCTGGAAACACCATATATTTT.

This chain uses TRBV30 with TRBJ1-4; 9 bases are a match to TRBD1. This CDR3 comprises 16 residues. Losses at the gene ends were 4 bases for V and 5 bases for J; bases not matched to a gene: 11. Looked up from germline, CDR1 is GTSNPN and CDR2 is SVGIG (reference sequence). The CDR3 here is CAWKARFGQGNEKLFF. The CDR3 nucleotides are TGTGCCTGGAAGGCCAGGTTTGGACAGGGGAATGAAAAACTGTTTTTT.

The V and J genes are TRBV6-6 and TRBJ2-7; the match to TRBD2 covers 7 bases. Germline V gives CDR1 MNHNY, CDR2 SVGAGI (reference sequence). The CDR3 length is 13 residues. J gave up 0 bases and V 6 bases, and 2 bases lay outside the gene matches. DNA of the CDR3: TGTGCCAGCAGGGGCGGGAGCTCCTACGAGCAGTACTTC. This codes for CASRGGSSYEQYF.

V and J are TRBV6-1 and TRBJ1-2; D ambiguous. In germline, CDR1 is MNHNS, CDR2 SASEGT. The CDR3 contains 14 residues. Trimming took off 0 bases at V and 2 bases at J, with 7 bases between the two ends. The CDR3 reads CASSEARRNYGYTF. The CDR3 DNA sequence: TGTGCCAGCAGTGAAGCCCGGCGGAACTATGGCTACACCTTC.

The chain combines TRBV2 with TRBJ1-2; maybe TRBD1 (5 bases). The CDR3 is 15 residues long. Germline values: CDR1 SNHLY, CDR2 FYNNEI. Trimming stripped 3 bases from V and 6 bases from J, with 17 bases between. The chain's CDR3 is CASSEQGSSFDGYTF. Written as DNA, the CDR3 is TGTGCCAGCAGTGAGCAGGGTTCCTCATTTGATGGCTACACCTTC.

The chain has TRBV30 and TRBJ1-1; D ambiguous. This CDR3 is 14 amino acids long. V lost 4 bases and J lost 0, with 12 bases in between. The V gene's germline CDR1 is GTSNPN and CDR2 SVGIG (reference sequence). This CDR3 reads CAWILSALNTEAFF. CDR3 DNA sequence: TGTGCCTGGATTCTGAGCGCCTTGAACACTGAAGCTTTCTTT.

The table lists this clone with a count of one. The J gene is TRBJ1-5, the V gene TRBV6-5; 8 bases line up with TRBD1. In germline, CDR1 is MNHEY, CDR2 SVGAGI. The CDR3 has 15 residues. Germline trimming cut 6 bases from V and 5 bases from J; bases unmatched to any gene: 9. CDR3 in amino acids: CASSHTGGRYQPQHF. CDR3 bases: TGTGCCAGCAGCCATACAGGGGGACGGTATCAGCCCCAGCATTTT.

This sequence joins TRBV2 and TRBJ2-3; possibly TRBD2 for D (5 bases). The CDR3 is 13 amino acids. Germline CDR1 reads SNHLY; CDR2 reads FYNNEI. Trimming shortened V by 6 bases and J by 8 bases, and 15 bases separated the two germline ends. CDR3 sequence reads: CASRRTSSSTQYF. Here the CDR3 DNA reads TGTGCCAGCAGAAGGACTTCTAGCAGTACGCAGTATTTT.

This clone was seen a handful of times. The chain is built from TRBV7-9 and TRBJ2-2, with 9 positions matching TRBD1. V shed 5 bases, J shed 4 bases, and the junction held 11 bases outside the gene matches. CDR3 length: 17 amino acids. In germline, CDR1 is SEHNR, CDR2 FQNEAQ (reference sequence). This CDR3 reads CASSDHRDRVFTGELFF. The DNA for the CDR3 is TGTGCCAGCAGCGACCACCGGGACAGGGTGTTCACCGGGGAGCTGTTTTTT.